This T cell receptor (beta chain) derives from a study of CD8+CD57+ T cells in acquired aplastic anemia. Sequencing involved patients with CD8+CD57+ cell expansion previously shown by flow cytometry. All patients were therapy-naive when blood was sampled. Comment on this clonotype: Its antigen is as yet unknown.

The germline V and J ends were trimmed by 0 bases and 8 bases, with 8 bases remaining between them. The CDR3 extends over 13 amino acids. Germline-derived CDR1 and CDR2 are LGHNA and YNFKEQ. Study observations and caveats: Shared by patients and controls, approximately 29 CD8+ CDR3s were abundant in patients. Patient and control CD8+ Simpson's diversity was not significantly different.

The use of genomic DNA as template underpinned the TCR beta VDJ and CDR3 profiling. One entry per CDR3 protein results from TCRdb running MiXCR on the reads. Of hundreds of thousands of distinct CDR3 sequences listed, 25% to 40% are singletons. Sample: sorted CD4+, CD8+, or CD8+CD57+ T cells (not recorded which) from PBMCs. This TCR derives from a human donor with aplastic anemia. This sequence joins TRBV4-2 and TRBJ2-1; D ambiguous. CDR3: CASSQDFGYEQFF. The DNA of the CDR3 is TGTGCCAGCAGCCAAGATTTCGGATATGAGCAGTTCTTC.